This TCR beta chain was sequenced during a study of cytomegalovirus exposure and HLA in healthy donors. About the research overall: Membership in the Caucasian-associated ancestry cluster was found for 81% of 350 to 450 genotyped donors.

Of note for this clone: Antigen: not known.

General observations from the study: TCR beta sequences reportedly predicted the HLA-A and HLA-B alleles of most subjects accurately. The study carried out a later analysis of TCR beta sequences. It associated some 17,000 of them with specific HLA alleles at a false discovery rate of 0.05.

The PCR made use of 60 Vbeta and 13 Jbeta primers. Measured with immunoSEQ multiplex PCR; TCRdb has only the in-frame clones, and not every one. The sample has 110,000 or so clones, roughly 71% seen once. There are 13 residues in the CDR3. V was clipped by 4 bases and J by 2 bases, with 9 bases between them. Germline lookup yields CDR1 SGHTA and CDR2 FQGNSA. The donors, nominally healthy at sampling, likely had unrecorded immune exposures. Sequenced input: PBMCs. The receptor was derived from a man aged 18-30 years in good health and CMV-seropositive. The chain combines TRBV7-2 with TRBJ2-7, with D tentatively TRBD1 (5 bases). CDR3 protein: CASSYSRAYEQYF. CDR3 sequence (DNA): TGTGCCAGCAGCTACTCCAGGGCCTACGAGCAGTACTTC.